These T cell receptor beta chains were read from a single sample in a study of shared clonotypes between healthy human individuals. Repertoires were generated with immunoSEQ multiplex PCR, while TCRdb's copy carries only in-frame clones and drops some. In the table there are about 610,000 clones, more than 95% of which are singletons. Material for sequencing was naive CD4+ T cells sorted from blood. These receptors were collected from a woman in her thirties in good health. CDR3s include the opening cysteine and the closing phenylalanine or tryptophan. The order of the fields is clone size, V gene, D gene, J gene, CDR3 DNA, CDR3 protein. A D gene is named only where the DNA matches it firmly. Size tells how often a clone was seen (once, few, many) or the class of an expanded clone, and some rows leave it out.

size: NA; V: TRBV2; D: NA; J: TRBJ2-5; DNA: TGTGCCAGCAGTGAGGCGACGTACCAAGAGACCCAGTACTTC; CDR3: CASSEATYQETQYF
size: NA; V: TRBV28; D: NA; J: TRBJ2-1; DNA: TGTGCCAGCAGTCCCCTGCCAGGGGCAAATGAGCAGTTCTTC; CDR3: CASSPLPGANEQFF
size: once; V: TRBV28; D: TRBD2; J: TRBJ2-5; DNA: TGTGCCAGCAGTTTTGGGGGGGGAGAGACCCAGTACTTC; CDR3: CASSFGGGETQYF
size: NA; V: TRBV27; D: TRBD1; J: TRBJ2-7; DNA: TGTGCCAGCAGCCACCGAGACAGGGGGCCTTTCCCCATGTACTTC; CDR3: CASSHRDRGPFPMYF
size: NA; V: TRBV4-1; D: TRBD2; J: TRBJ2-7; DNA: TGCGCCAGCAGCCAGGGTAGCGGGAGGTTTTCCTACGAGCAGTACTTC; CDR3: CASSQGSGRFSYEQYF
size: once; V: TRBV27; D: NA; J: TRBJ2-3; DNA: TGTGCCAGCAGTTGGCGAACAGAGCAAGATACGCAGTATTTT; CDR3: CASSWRTEQDTQYF
size: once; V: TRBV9; D: NA; J: TRBJ2-3; DNA: TGTGCCAGCAGCTTACTGACAGACGGCACAGATACGCAGTATTTT; CDR3: CASSLLTDGTDTQYF
size: NA; V: TRBV5-5; D: NA; J: TRBJ1-5; DNA: TGTGCCAGCAGCTTGGGGCAGCAGACCTATCAGCCCCAGCATTTT; CDR3: CASSLGQQTYQPQHF
size: NA; V: TRBV4-1; D: TRBD2; J: TRBJ2-2; DNA: TGCGCCAGCAGCGAGGGCCTAGCGGGGACCGGGGAGCTGTTTTTT; CDR3: CASSEGLAGTGELFF
size: NA; V: TRBV6-4; D: NA; J: TRBJ2-3; DNA: TGTGCCAGCAACAAGGGGACACGCACAGATACGCAGTATTTT; CDR3: CASNKGTRTDTQYF
size: once; V: TRBV28; D: NA; J: TRBJ2-3; DNA: TGTGCCAGCAGTGTAGCGACAGATACGCAGTATTTT; CDR3: CASSVATDTQYF
size: once; V: TRBV19; D: NA; J: TRBJ2-3; DNA: TGTGCCAGTAGTATAAGTGTTGTGGGCAGAACCACAGATACGCAGTATTTT; CDR3: CASSISVVGRTTDTQYF
size: NA; V: TRBV7-2; D: TRBD1; J: TRBJ2-3; DNA: TGTGCCAGCAGCACACCGGGACAGGGTGCGGCAGATACGCAGTATTTT; CDR3: CASSTPGQGAADTQYF
size: NA; V: TRBV7-2; D: TRBD2; J: TRBJ2-1; DNA: TGTGCCAGCAGCTCGTACCGGGACTACCGGCATGAGCAGTTCTTC; CDR3: CASSSYRDYRHEQFF
size: NA; V: TRBV5-1; D: NA; J: TRBJ2-7; DNA: TGCGCCAGCAGCTTGATTGCGGCCCAATCCTACGAGCAGTACTTC; CDR3: CASSLIAAQSYEQYF
size: NA; V: TRBV5-4; D: NA; J: TRBJ2-1; DNA: TGTGCCAGCAGCTTGGCCGCGAAGCAGTTCTTC; CDR3: CASSLAAKQFF
size: NA; V: TRBV5-1; D: TRBD2; J: TRBJ2-7; DNA: TGCGCCACCCGGCGGGAGGGATTGGGGGAGCAGTACTTC; CDR3: CATRREGLGEQYF
size: NA; V: TRBV5-1; D: NA; J: TRBJ2-5; DNA: TGCGCCAGCAGCTTGGCTAACGTGGGGGAGACCCAGTACTTC; CDR3: CASSLANVGETQYF
size: NA; V: TRBV19; D: NA; J: TRBJ1-4; DNA: TGTGCCAGTAGTTGGTCTCAAAGGGATGAAAAACTGTTTTTT; CDR3: CASSWSQRDEKLFF
size: NA; V: TRBV12-5; D: NA; J: TRBJ2-7; DNA: TGTGCTAGTGGTTTGGTATTGGACGGGGGAGGTTTCTACGAGCAGTACTTC; CDR3: CASGLVLDGGGFYEQYF
size: NA; V: TRBV11-2; D: NA; J: TRBJ1-2; DNA: TGTGCCAGCAGCTTAGCATCAGGGAGCGTCTATGGCTACACCTTC; CDR3: CASSLASGSVYGYTF
size: once; V: TRBV6-6; D: NA; J: TRBJ1-4; DNA: TGTGCCAGCAGTTTCCTCGGCGGGAATGAAAAACTGTTTTTT; CDR3: CASSFLGGNEKLFF
size: NA; V: TRBV6-5; D: TRBD1; J: TRBJ2-7; DNA: TGTGCCAGCAGTTACGGGCAGGGGGCTGACGAGCAGTACTTC; CDR3: CASSYGQGADEQYF
size: NA; V: TRBV28; D: NA; J: TRBJ2-2; DNA: TGTGCCAGCAGGCCAATAAACACCGGGGAGCTGTTTTTT; CDR3: CASRPINTGELFF
size: NA; V: TRBV7-3; D: NA; J: TRBJ2-3; DNA: TGTGCCAGCAGCTTAATGTTTGAGGATACGCAGTATTTT; CDR3: CASSLMFEDTQYF
size: once; V: TRBV27; D: NA; J: TRBJ1-1; DNA: TGTGCCAGCAGCTCCCCCCGGGGACGGGCTTTCTTT; CDR3: CASSSPRGRAFF
size: NA; V: TRBV7-6; D: NA; J: TRBJ2-5; DNA: TGTGCCAGCAGCTTATCCCGGACGTCAAAAGAGACCCAGTACTTC; CDR3: CASSLSRTSKETQYF
size: NA; V: TRBV7-9; D: TRBD1; J: TRBJ1-5; DNA: TGTGCCAGCAGCCAAGGGGGCAGTCAGCCCCAGCATTTT; CDR3: CASSQGGSQPQHF
size: NA; V: TRBV29-1; D: NA; J: TRBJ1-5; DNA: TGCAGCGCCGCAGAGGGTAGCAATCAGCCCCAGCATTTT; CDR3: CSAAEGSNQPQHF
size: once; V: TRBV28; D: TRBD1; J: TRBJ2-4; DNA: TGTGCCAGCAGTTTGGGACAGGGAAGGCGCATTCAGTACTTC; CDR3: CASSLGQGRRIQYF
size: NA; V: TRBV9; D: TRBD2; J: TRBJ2-3; DNA: TGTGCCAGCAGCGTAGGCGGGAGGGCCCCAGATACGCAGTATTTT; CDR3: CASSVGGRAPDTQYF
size: NA; V: TRBV6-5; D: NA; J: TRBJ1-5; DNA: TGTGCCAGCAGTTACTCTGGGCATCAGCCCCAGCATTTT; CDR3: CASSYSGHQPQHF
size: NA; V: TRBV18; D: NA; J: TRBJ1-2; DNA: TGTGCCAGCTCATCGGGACTCTATGGCTACACCTTC; CDR3: CASSSGLYGYTF
size: NA; V: TRBV10-3; D: TRBD1; J: TRBJ1-5; DNA: TGTGCCATCAGTGCCGAACAGGGGGGGAATCAGCCCCAGCATTTT; CDR3: CAISAEQGGNQPQHF
size: NA; V: TRBV30; D: NA; J: TRBJ1-2; DNA: TGTGCCTCCTCTAGACAACTAAGCTATGGCTACACCTTC; CDR3: CASSRQLSYGYTF
size: NA; V: TRBV4-1; D: TRBD2; J: TRBJ2-3; DNA: TGCGCCCCCTCCCAAACTAGCGGGAGTATTACAGATACGCAGTATTTT; CDR3: CAPSQTSGSITDTQYF
size: NA; V: TRBV6-1; D: NA; J: TRBJ2-7; DNA: TGTGCCAGCAGACCGGACAGCTTCTACGAGCAGTACTTC; CDR3: CASRPDSFYEQYF
size: NA; V: TRBV28; D: NA; J: TRBJ2-1; DNA: TGTGCCAGCAGTTTGGGGCTAGAGGATGAGCAGTTCTTC; CDR3: CASSLGLEDEQFF
size: NA; V: TRBV9; D: NA; J: TRBJ2-7; DNA: TGTGCCAGCAGCGTAGAGGTGGGGCGGGCTGGGGAAGAGCAGTACTTC; CDR3: CASSVEVGRAGEEQYF
size: NA; V: TRBV2; D: TRBD1; J: TRBJ1-5; DNA: TGTGCCAGCAGCGCCCGGGACAGGGGCAATCAGCCCCAGCATTTT; CDR3: CASSARDRGNQPQHF
size: NA; V: TRBV6-4; D: NA; J: TRBJ2-5; DNA: TGTGCCAGCAAGGAACAGTACGAAGAGACCCAGTACTTC; CDR3: CASKEQYEETQYF
size: NA; V: TRBV4-2; D: NA; J: TRBJ2-6; DNA: TGTGCCAGCAGCCCGCGGACAACCGCGAGCTCTGGGGCCAACGTCCTGACTTTC; CDR3: CASSPRTTASSGANVLTF
size: NA; V: TRBV25-1; D: NA; J: TRBJ2-1; DNA: TGTGCCAGCACCGAAGCTGGGCGAGACAATGAGCAGTTCTTC; CDR3: CASTEAGRDNEQFF
size: NA; V: TRBV7-2; D: NA; J: TRBJ2-3; DNA: TGTGCCAGCAGCTTAGCGGGAGGGGGGGCGAATACGCAGTATTTT; CDR3: CASSLAGGGANTQYF